This TCR beta chain was observed in a study of blood T cell repertoires in COVID-19. Overall study: Whether acute or convalescent, the COVID-19 samples came from the United States, Italy and Spain. The analysed material was cDNA or gDNA that came from T cells, B-cell-depleted T cells, or PBMCs.

The CDR3 is made up of 17 amino acids. Unmatched junction bases numbered 16, after V lost 7 bases and J lost 6 bases. Germline-derived CDR1 and CDR2 are MNHEY and SMNVEV (reference sequence). How the authors handled the data: Reference gene primer amplification yielded estimated nucleated cell counts. This table comes from immunoSEQ multiplex PCR, and its TCRdb copy is limited to in-frame clones, with some not included. That table furnishes V, J and clone size, whereas the DNA furnished D and trimming. The sample yields 150,000 or so clones, roughly nine tenths seen once. Sequenced material: peripheral blood. The TCR was taken from a man aged 45-65 years with acute or convalescent COVID-19. This rearrangement joins TRBV27 to TRBJ1-4; the match to TRBD1 covers 8 bases. This CDR3 reads CASIKPPGQDCDEKLFF. The CDR3 bases are TGTGCCAGCATCAAGCCACCGGGACAGGACTGCGATGAAAAACTGTTTTTT. Supplemented by reference TRBV27 and TRBJ1-4, the full variable domain reads EAQVTQNPRYLITVTGKKLTVTCSQNMNHEYMSWYRQDPGLGLRQIYYSMNVEVTDKGDVPEGYKVSRKEKRNFPLILESPSPNQTSLYFCASIKPPGQDCDEKLFFGSGTQLSVL.